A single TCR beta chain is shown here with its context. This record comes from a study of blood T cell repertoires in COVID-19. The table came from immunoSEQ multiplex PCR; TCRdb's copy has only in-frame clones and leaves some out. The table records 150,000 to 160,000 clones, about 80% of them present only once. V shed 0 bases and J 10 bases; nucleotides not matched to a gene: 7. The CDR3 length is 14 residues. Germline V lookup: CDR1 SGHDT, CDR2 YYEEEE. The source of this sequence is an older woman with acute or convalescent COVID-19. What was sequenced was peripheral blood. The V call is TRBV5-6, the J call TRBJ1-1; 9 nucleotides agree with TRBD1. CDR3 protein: CASSLGTGAWRAFF. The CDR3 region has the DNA TGTGCCAGCAGCTTGGGGACAGGGGCATGGCGAGCTTTCTTT.